This TCR beta chain emerged from a study of vaccination and CD4 T cells after COVID-19. On the study more broadly: In the convalescent cohort, there were six males and four females, two of them Hispanic. Study observations and caveats: It was observed that, in convalescent patients, a median about 83% of reactive clones arose only post-vaccination.

Note on this clonotype: The antigen is undetermined.

The V gene end was trimmed by 6 bases and the J gene end by 4 bases; junction bases not matched to a gene: 10. The CDR3 is made up of 15 amino acids. The germline gives CDR1 MNHNS, CDR2 SASEGT. The Oncomine TCR Beta short-read assay generated sequence data from the DNA of cultured CD4+ T cells. TCRdb analysed the PCR reads with MiXCR anew, one entry per CDR3 protein. The sample lists 7,000 to 8,500 distinct CDR3 sequences, 60% to 70% occurring once. The treatment denotes: approximately 10-day PBMC culture with coronavirus spike peptide pools or control peptides (ViraFEST assay). T cells were expanded with peptide pools, and expanded clonotypes were identified by TCR sequencing. Cells received half-medium changes with fresh IL-2 medium on days 3 and 7.

Sequencing was done on a sample of CD4+ T cells from blood, cultured in vitro. This receptor was taken from a human donor who had recovered from COVID-19. V usage is TRBV6-1 and J usage is TRBJ1-2; TRBD1 matches at 8 bases. Here the CDR3 reads CASSKDPGQAYGYTF. CDR3 bases: TGTGCCAGCAGCAAGGACCCGGGACAGGCCTATGGCTACACCTTC.